These T cell receptor beta chains were read from a single sample in a study of shared T cell receptors in the human thymus. TCRdb's table, derived via immunoSEQ multiplex PCR, lists solely in-frame clones and lacks some. The table has about 660,000 clones, more than 75% seen once. This same sample was also part of a study on human thymus T cells.

Material for sequencing was thymocytes. Every receptor here comes from a boy less than two years old with a congenital heart defect. The CDR3 runs from the conserved cysteine through the conserved F or W. A D gene is named only where the DNA matches it firmly. Clone sizes are given selectively: once, few, many, or a class where the clone is expanded.

V gene	CDR3 length	D gene	clone size	J gene	CDR3 protein	CDR3 DNA
TRBV19	19	TRBD2	NA	TRBJ2-1	CASSPSGLAGGPSYNEQFF	TGTGCCAGTAGTCCCTCGGGACTAGCGGGAGGGCCGTCCTACAATGAGCAGTTCTTC
TRBV18	18	TRBD1	NA	TRBJ2-6	CASSPPGQGLSGANVLTF	TGTGCCAGCTCACCACCGGGACAGGGACTCTCTGGGGCCAACGTCCTGACTTTC
TRBV7-8	12	NA	NA	TRBJ2-5	CASSPAGYRQYF	TGTGCCAGCAGCCCCGCGGGATACAGACAGTACTTC
TRBV7-2	14	NA	NA	TRBJ1-1	CASSLVAANTEAFF	TGTGCCAGCAGCTTAGTGGCGGCGAACACTGAAGCTTTCTTT
TRBV1	16	NA	NA	TRBJ1-1	CTSSQDRGGMNTEAFF	TGCACCAGCAGCCAAGATAGAGGGGGTATGAACACTGAAGCTTTCTTT
TRBV6-1	15	TRBD1	NA	TRBJ2-1	CASSEWGQSTDEQFF	TGTGCCAGCAGTGAATGGGGACAGTCTACGGATGAGCAGTTCTTC
TRBV30	14	TRBD2	few	TRBJ2-7	CAWSVLAGAYEQYF	TGTGCCTGGAGTGTATTAGCGGGGGCCTACGAGCAGTACTTC
TRBV19	16	TRBD1	few	TRBJ1-1	CASRVDSTGIVTEAFF	TGTGCCAGTAGAGTAGACTCGACAGGGATAGTGACTGAAGCTTTCTTT
TRBV28	15	NA	NA	TRBJ2-7	CASSRGREAPYEQYF	TGTGCCAGCAGCCGAGGCCGGGAAGCCCCATACGAGCAGTACTTC
TRBV6-1	18	TRBD2	few	TRBJ2-3	CASSEARGTSGYTDTQYF	TGTGCCAGCAGTGAAGCGCGTGGGACTAGCGGGTACACAGATACGCAGTATTTT
TRBV10-3	13	NA	NA	TRBJ2-7	CAISEENKYEQYF	TGTGCCATCAGTGAGGAGAATAAATACGAGCAGTACTTC
TRBV7-6	15	NA	NA	TRBJ1-1	CASSLTRSGRTEAFF	TGTGCCAGCAGCTTAACGAGATCAGGGAGGACTGAAGCTTTCTTT
TRBV4-3	17	TRBD1	few	TRBJ1-1	CASSQDWDRGPNTEAFF	TGCGCCAGCAGCCAAGATTGGGACAGGGGGCCGAACACTGAAGCTTTCTTT
TRBV10-3	14	NA	NA	TRBJ1-5	CAISEASGNQPQHF	TGTGCCATCAGTGAGGCCTCGGGCAATCAGCCCCAGCATTTT
TRBV6-5	15	TRBD1	few	TRBJ1-6	CASSYSGQHNSPLHF	TGTGCCAGCAGTTACTCGGGACAGCATAATTCCCCCCTCCACTTT
TRBV5-1	13	NA	NA	TRBJ1-6	CASSLDRYSPLHF	TGCGCCAGCAGCTTGGACAGGTATTCACCCCTCCACTTT
TRBV5-5	15	NA	NA	TRBJ1-2	CASSPDRYPRYGYTF	TGTGCCAGCAGCCCCGACAGGTACCCTCGGTATGGCTACACCTTC
TRBV12-5	15	TRBD1	NA	TRBJ1-1	CASGLVRVDRAEAFF	TGTGCTAGTGGTTTGGTACGGGTGGACAGGGCTGAAGCTTTCTTT
TRBV10-3	16	NA	once	TRBJ2-1	CAISEGAGVSYNEQFF	TGTGCCATCAGTGAGGGGGCAGGTGTCTCCTACAATGAGCAGTTCTTC
TRBV28	18	NA	NA	TRBJ2-2	CASTLFRRGRGNTGELFF	TGTGCCAGCACCCTGTTTCGCAGAGGCAGGGGAAACACCGGGGAGCTGTTTTTT
TRBV28	14	TRBD1	NA	TRBJ1-5	CASKNGQGSRGQHF	TGTGCCAGCAAGAATGGACAGGGGAGTAGGGGCCAGCATTTT
TRBV9	16	TRBD1	NA	TRBJ1-5	CASSGGTGTGNQPQHF	TGTGCCAGCAGCGGAGGGACAGGGACGGGCAATCAGCCCCAGCATTTT
TRBV28	17	TRBD2	few	TRBJ2-3	CASSLVGRGVFSDTQYF	TGTGCCAGCAGTTTAGTAGGGCGGGGGGTGTTTTCAGATACGCAGTATTTT
TRBV7-9	15	TRBD1	NA	TRBJ2-2	CASSFAGTGVGELFF	TGTGCCAGCAGCTTTGCCGGGACAGGGGTCGGGGAGCTGTTTTTT
TRBV5-8	10	NA	NA	TRBJ2-2	CATPQGELFF	TGTGCCACTCCTCAGGGGGAGCTGTTTTTT
TRBV6-4	14	NA	few	TRBJ1-1	CASSPDRTNTEAFF	TGTGCCAGCAGCCCGGACAGAACGAACACTGAAGCTTTCTTT
TRBV7-6	13	NA	NA	TRBJ2-7	CASSLTGTYEQYF	TGTGCCAGCAGCTTAACAGGGACCTACGAGCAGTACTTC